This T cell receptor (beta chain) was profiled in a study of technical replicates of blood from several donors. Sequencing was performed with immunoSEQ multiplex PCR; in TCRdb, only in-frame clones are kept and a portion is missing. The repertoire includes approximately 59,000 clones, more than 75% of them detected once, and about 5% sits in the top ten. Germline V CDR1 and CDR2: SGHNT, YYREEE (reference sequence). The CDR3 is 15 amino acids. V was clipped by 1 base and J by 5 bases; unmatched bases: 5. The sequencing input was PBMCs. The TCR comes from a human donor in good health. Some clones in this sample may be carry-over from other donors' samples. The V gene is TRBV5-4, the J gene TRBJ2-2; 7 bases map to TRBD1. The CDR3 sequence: CASSLQGVNTGELFF. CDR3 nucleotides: TGTGCCAGCAGCTTGCAGGGGGTTAATACCGGGGAGCTGTTTTTT.